The 6 T cell receptor beta chains below come from one sample, sequenced in a study of blood T cell repertoires in COVID-19 (dated by TCRdb to the early 2020s). Libraries were built with the immunoSEQ multiplex PCR assay. In its TCRdb copy, this immuneACCESS table keeps in-frame sequences only and misses some clones. Where compared with another copy, unresolved V genes explain less than half of these, and the others have no known cause. This sample lists under 140,000 clones; 60% to 80% were detected once. Together, the top ten hold approximately 16% of the sample. Sequencing was done on a sample of peripheral blood. The receptors here all came from an elderly woman with active or convalescent COVID-19.

This rearrangement joins TRBV3-1 (or the pseudogene TRBV3-2) to TRBJ2-1; 11 bases match TRBD2. The CDR3 length is 17 residues. CDR1 is LGHDT, CDR2 YNNKEL, per germline (reference sequence). Trimming took 4 bases from V and 8 from J; bases not matched to a gene: 13. The CDR3 DNA reads TGTGCCAGCAGCCTATTTAGCGGGAGGGCCATTTATCATGAGCAGTTCTTC. Translated: CASSLFSGRAIYHEQFF.

The chain uses TRBV19 and TRBJ2-6; D not certain. Between the trimmed V and J ends, which lost 3 bases and 1 base, there was a span of 13 bases. Germline V gene sequence: CDR1 LNHDA, CDR2 SQIVND (reference sequence). The CDR3 extends over 17 amino acids. The CDR3 sequence: CASSMVSRRSGANVLTF. The CDR3 DNA sequence: TGTGCCAGTAGTATGGTGTCTAGGCGGTCTGGGGCCAACGTCCTGACTTTC.

This chain links TRBV18 with TRBJ1-1; maybe TRBD1 (6 bases). Germline CDR1 is KGHSH and CDR2 is LQKENI. The CDR3 has 13 residues. V lost 5 bases to trimming and J lost 2 bases, with 9 bases between them. The CDR3 is CASSSGDNTEAFF. The DNA for the CDR3 is TGTGCCAGCTCATCAGGGGACAACACTGAAGCTTTCTTT.

The rearrangement joins TRBV6-6 to TRBJ2-2, with TRBD2 matching 9 bases. CDR1 MNHNY and CDR2 SVGAGI come from the germline V gene (reference sequence). With V trimmed by 6 bases and J by 4 bases, 6 bases remained unmatched. This CDR3 comprises 15 residues. This CDR3 is CASRPGLAGTGELFF. The CDR3 region has the DNA TGTGCCAGCAGGCCGGGACTAGCCGGCACCGGGGAGCTGTTTTTT.

This clone is a singleton in its sample. This sequence joins TRBV15 and TRBJ1-4; no firm D call. Trimming took off 4 bases at V and 7 bases at J, with 16 bases between the two ends. This CDR3 region has 15 residues. Germline V gives CDR1 LNHNV, CDR2 YYDKDF (reference sequence). CDR3 region: CATSTRRGGSEKLFF. The CDR3 DNA is TGTGCCACCAGCACCCGTCGAGGTGGCAGTGAAAAACTGTTTTTT.

The chain is built from TRBV5-1 and TRBJ2-2; 9 positions match TRBD2. Germline values: CDR1 SGHRS, CDR2 YFSETQ. The CDR3 is made up of 16 amino acids. The J segment lost 2 bases and the V segment lost 1 base, leaving 3 bases of the junction unmatched. CDR3 loop: CASSLPTSGNTGELFF. CDR3 bases: TGCGCCAGCAGCTTGCCGACTAGCGGCAACACCGGGGAGCTGTTTTTT. Variable domain in full (rest from reference TRBV5-1 and TRBJ2-2): KAGVTQTPRYLIKTRGQQVTLSCSPISGHRSVSWYQQTPGQGLQFLFEYFSETQRNKGNFPGRFSGRQFSNSRSEMNVSTLELGDSALYLCASSLPTSGNTGELFFGEGSRLTVL.